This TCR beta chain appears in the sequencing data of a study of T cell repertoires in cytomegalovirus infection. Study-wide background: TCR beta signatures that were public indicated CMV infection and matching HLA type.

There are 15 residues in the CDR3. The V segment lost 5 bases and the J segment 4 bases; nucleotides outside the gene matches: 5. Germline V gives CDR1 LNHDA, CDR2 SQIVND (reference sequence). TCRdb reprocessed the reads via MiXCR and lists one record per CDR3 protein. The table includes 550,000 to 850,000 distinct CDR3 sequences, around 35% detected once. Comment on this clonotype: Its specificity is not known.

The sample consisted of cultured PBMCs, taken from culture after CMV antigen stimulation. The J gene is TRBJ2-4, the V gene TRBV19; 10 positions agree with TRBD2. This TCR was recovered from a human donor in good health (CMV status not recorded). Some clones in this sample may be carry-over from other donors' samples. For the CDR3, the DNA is TGTGCCAGTAGTCCAAGCGGGGGGGCTAAAAACATTCAGTACTTC. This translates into CASSPSGGAKNIQYF.